The clone carrying this TCR beta chain was detected a few times. The CDR3 is 13 residues long. Trimming left V 1 base short and J 8 bases short, with 11 bases between. Germline CDR1 reads SGHVS; CDR2 reads FQNEAQ. TCRdb reprocessed the 5' RACE reads with MiXCR, giving one entry per CDR3 protein. This table holds around 380,000 distinct CDR3 sequences, under 30% found once. The data derive from a study of identical twins' blood T cells. This TCR was sampled from a woman aged 18-49 years in good health. The material sequenced was PBMCs. The chain couples TRBV7-8 to TRBJ1-2; D uncertain. CDR3 sequence (DNA): TGTGCCAGCAGCTTAGAACCCCTCCCCGGCTACACCTTC. Protein: CASSLEPLPGYTF.